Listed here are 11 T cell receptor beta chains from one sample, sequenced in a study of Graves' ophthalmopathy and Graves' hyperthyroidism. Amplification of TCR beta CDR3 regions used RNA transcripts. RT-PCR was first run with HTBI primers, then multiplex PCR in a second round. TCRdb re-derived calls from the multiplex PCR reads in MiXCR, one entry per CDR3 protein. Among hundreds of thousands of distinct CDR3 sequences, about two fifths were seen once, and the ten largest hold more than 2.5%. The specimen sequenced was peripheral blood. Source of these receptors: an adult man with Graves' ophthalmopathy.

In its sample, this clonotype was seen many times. The CDR3 loop reads CSVDGSGGRGARETQYF. As DNA, the CDR3 is TGCAGCGTTGATGGAAGCGGAGGGCGGGGGGCCAGGGAGACCCAGTACTTC. The chain recombines TRBV29-1 with TRBJ2-5, with 8 bases fitting TRBD2. The CDR3 extends over 17 amino acids. Per germline, CDR1 SQVTM and CDR2 ANQGSEA. Trimming at V came to 3 bases and at J to 5 bases, leaving 17 bases not matched to a gene.

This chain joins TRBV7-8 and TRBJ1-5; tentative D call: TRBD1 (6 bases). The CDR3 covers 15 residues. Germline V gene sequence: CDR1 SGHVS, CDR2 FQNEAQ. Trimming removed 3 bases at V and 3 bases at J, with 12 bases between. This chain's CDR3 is CASSFLQGFNQPQHF. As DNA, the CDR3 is TGTGCCAGCAGCTTCCTACAGGGATTCAATCAGCCCCAGCATTTT. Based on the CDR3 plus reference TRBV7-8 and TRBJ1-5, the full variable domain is GAGVSQSPRYKVAKRGQDVALRCDPISGHVSLFWYQQALGQGPEFLTYFQNEAQLDKSGLPSDRFFAERPEGSVSTLKIQRTQQEDSAVYLCASSFLQGFNQPQHFGDGTRLSIL.

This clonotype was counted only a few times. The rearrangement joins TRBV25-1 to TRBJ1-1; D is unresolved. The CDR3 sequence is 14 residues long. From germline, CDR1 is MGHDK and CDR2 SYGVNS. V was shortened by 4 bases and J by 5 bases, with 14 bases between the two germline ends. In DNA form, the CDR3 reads TGTGCCAGCAGTGCATTCAAACGCGAAACTGAAGCTTTCTTT. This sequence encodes CASSAFKRETEAFF.

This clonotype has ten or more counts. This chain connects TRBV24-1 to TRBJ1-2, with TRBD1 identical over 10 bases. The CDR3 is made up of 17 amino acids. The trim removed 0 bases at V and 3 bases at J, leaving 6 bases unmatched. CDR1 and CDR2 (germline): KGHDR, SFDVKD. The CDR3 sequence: CATSDLRRQGAHYGYTF. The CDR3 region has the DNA TGTGCCACCAGTGATTTGCGCCGACAGGGGGCTCACTATGGCTACACCTTC.

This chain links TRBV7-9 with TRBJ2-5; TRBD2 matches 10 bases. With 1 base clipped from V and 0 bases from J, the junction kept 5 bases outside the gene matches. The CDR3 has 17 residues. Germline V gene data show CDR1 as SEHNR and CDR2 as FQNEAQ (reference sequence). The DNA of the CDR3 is TGTGCCAGCAGCTTAGGGGCTAGCGGGGGAGACCAAGAGACCCAGTACTTC. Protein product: CASSLGASGGDQETQYF.

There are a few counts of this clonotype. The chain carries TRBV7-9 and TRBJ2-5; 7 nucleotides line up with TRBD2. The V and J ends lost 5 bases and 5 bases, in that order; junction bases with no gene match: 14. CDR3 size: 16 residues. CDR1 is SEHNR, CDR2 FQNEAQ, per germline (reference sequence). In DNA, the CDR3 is TGTGCCAGCAGCGACCCCCGGCGGGGGACCGGTGAGACCCAGTACTTC. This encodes CASSDPRRGTGETQYF.

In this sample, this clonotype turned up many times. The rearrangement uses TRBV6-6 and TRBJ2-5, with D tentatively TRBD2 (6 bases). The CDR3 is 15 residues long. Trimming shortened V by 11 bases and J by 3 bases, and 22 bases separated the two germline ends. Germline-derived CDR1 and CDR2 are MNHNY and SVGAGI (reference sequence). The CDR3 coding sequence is TGTGCCTCACGGGGGATGGACCCCAAGGAAGAGACCCAGTACTTC. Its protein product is CASRGMDPKEETQYF.

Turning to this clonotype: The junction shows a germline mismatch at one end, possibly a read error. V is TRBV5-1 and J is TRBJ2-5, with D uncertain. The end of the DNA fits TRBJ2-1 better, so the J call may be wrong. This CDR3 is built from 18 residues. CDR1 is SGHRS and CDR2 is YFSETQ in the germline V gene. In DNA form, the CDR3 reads TGTGCCAGCAGCCGTGCTGTGGCCAGTCAAGCTTCTTACAATGAGCAGTTCTTC. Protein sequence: CASSRAVASQASYNEQFF.

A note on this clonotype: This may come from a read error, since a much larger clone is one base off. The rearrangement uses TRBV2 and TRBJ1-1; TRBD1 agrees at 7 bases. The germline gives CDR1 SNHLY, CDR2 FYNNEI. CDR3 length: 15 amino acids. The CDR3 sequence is CTSSLTGVRNTEAFF. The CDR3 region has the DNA TGTACCAGCAGTTTAACAGGGGTTCGGAACACTGAAGCTTTCTTT.

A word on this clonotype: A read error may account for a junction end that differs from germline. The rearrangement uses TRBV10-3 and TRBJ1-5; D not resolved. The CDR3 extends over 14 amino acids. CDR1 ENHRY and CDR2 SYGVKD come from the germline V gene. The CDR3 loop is CASRSTNSNQPRHF. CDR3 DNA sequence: TGTGCCAGCAGATCAACTAATAGCAATCAGCCCCGGCATTTT.

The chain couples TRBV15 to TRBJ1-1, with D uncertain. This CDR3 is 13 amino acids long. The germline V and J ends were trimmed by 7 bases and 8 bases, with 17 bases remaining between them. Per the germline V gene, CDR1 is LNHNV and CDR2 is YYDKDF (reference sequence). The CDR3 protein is CATTLAGNGEAFF. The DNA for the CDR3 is TGTGCCACCACCCTAGCGGGAAACGGGGAAGCTTTCTTT.